This T cell receptor (beta chain) was recorded in a study of T-cell reconstitution after alpha-beta-depleted transplantation in children. This sample's TCRbeta library carried unique molecular identifier barcodes. From the PCR reads, TCRdb called clonotypes with MiXCR, one entry per CDR3 protein. Here the sample spans roughly 280,000 distinct CDR3 sequences, 9.5% to 13% being singletons. V lost 3 bases and J lost 3, with 10 bases in between. CDR3 size: 14 residues. This clonotype was found many times. This clonotype originated in a male patient between 2 and 10 years old who had a stem cell transplant for chronic granulomatous disease, so the T cells may come from the graft donor. This sequence joins TRBV12-3 or TRBV12-4 and TRBJ2-3, with D uncertain. Sequenced material: peripheral blood, taken 180 days after TCRalphabeta/CD19-depleted stem cell transplant. The CDR3 region is CASSFLNLTDTQYF. The CDR3 DNA reads as TGTGCCAGCAGTTTCCTCAACCTAACAGATACGCAGTATTTT.